This T cell receptor (beta chain) was sequenced in a study of vaccination effects on CD4 cells after COVID-19. Study details: Either the mRNA-1273 or the BNT162b2 vaccine was given to participants as two doses. The study obtained samples from a couple of convalescent patients 16 days and one week before vaccination. Study-wide results and limits: The study dataset contains few convalescent patients and includes no early post-infection timepoints. Whether induced by infection or by vaccine, clones showed marked clonal contraction late after vaccination.

Antigen-specific CD4+ T cells were expanded (with viral peptide pools) by the ViraFEST assay ahead of sequencing. Culturing for nine to ten days preceded CD4+ T cell isolation. Convalescent patients had PCR-confirmed SARS-CoV-2 infection between March and December 2020. The CDR3 runs 13 residues. From germline, CDR1 is SQVTM and CDR2 ANQGSEA. The V and J ends lost 3 bases and 0 bases respectively, with 7 bases between them. Comment on this clone: Its antigen is still unknown.

Assay: immunoSEQ multiplex PCR; the TCRdb copy retains only in-frame clones and omits some. The sample contains around 40,000 clones, about three quarters of which appear only once. The rearrangement joins TRBV29-1 to TRBJ2-3, with D possibly TRBD1 on 5 matching bases. This material consisted of CD4+ T cells from PBMCs cultured with a peptide pool, taken before COVID-19 vaccination. This receptor was taken from a human donor who had a prior SARS-CoV-2 infection. In DNA, the CDR3 is TGCAGCGTTGATAGGGGAAGCACAGATACGCAGTATTTT. Translating gives CSVDRGSTDTQYF.